One T cell receptor (beta chain) is described in this entry. Its specificity is unknown. The V gene lost 5 bases and the J gene lost 5 bases, with 12 bases spanning the gap. This CDR3 is built from 13 residues. Germline V gives CDR1 SGHTA, CDR2 FQGNSA. This table comes from immunoSEQ multiplex PCR, and its TCRdb copy is limited to in-frame clones, with some not included. In the table there are under 140,000 clones, around 81% of which are singletons. This entry is derived from a study of T cell responses to AZD1222 COVID-19 vaccine. Study summary: Recipients boosted at about 4 weeks or about 12 weeks are pooled.

Study findings and constraints: Spike-specific TCRs gained breadth and depth after people received two AZD1222 doses. Only after the peak T cell response were repertoires sampled. Vaccine-related CD4 TCRs covered spike, predominating at 160-218 and 743-854.

The V call is TRBV7-2, the J call TRBJ2-5, with D perhaps matching TRBD1 (6 bases). This sequence originates from an adult in good health. This material consisted of peripheral blood, taken on day 0 of AZD1222 vaccination. Here the CDR3 reads CASSLGQYETQYF. The DNA of the CDR3 is TGTGCCAGCAGCCTTGGACAGTATGAGACCCAGTACTTC.